The clone carrying this T cell receptor beta chain occurred many times. As yet, its antigen is unknown. Germline assignment: CDR1 LGHNA and CDR2 YSLEER. The CDR3 runs 14 residues. V shed 0 bases and J shed 4 bases, with 10 bases lying between them. Combining a sample-barcoded 5' primer with a J-beta primer mix, a second PCR ran for roughly 7 to 12 cycles. Each cDNA molecule was tagged by a template-switch adaptor that had 12 random nucleotides. TCRdb processed the 5' RACE reads anew with MiXCR; each CDR3 protein has one entry. Counted here are roughly 410,000 distinct CDR3 sequences, approximately 51% occurring once; the ten biggest clones make up approximately 51%. The sample comes from a study of blood T cells in healthy people across ages. The study, taken as a whole, reports: Any changes in expanded clonotypes were possibly confounded, as donor CMV status remained unknown.

Each sample gave at least 6.5 million isolated PBMCs. The sequenced sample consisted of blood. The sequence was collected from a man in his sixties in good health. The chain joins TRBV4-3 to TRBJ2-7; the D gene is possibly TRBD1 (6 bases). The DNA for the CDR3 is TGCGCCAGCAGCCAAGAGCCAGGGGCGTACGAGCAGTACTTC. Its protein is CASSQEPGAYEQYF.